The TCR beta chain described here comes from a study of CXCR3-negative and CXCR3-positive naive CD8 T cells. On this clonotype: Its antigen remains unidentified.

TRB cDNA was prepared as libraries by UMI-labeled 5' RACE. TCRdb re-analyzed the 5' RACE reads; it lists each CDR3 protein once, without DNA. The table gives over 5,500 distinct CDR3 sequences; the top ten clones make up about 1.5% of it. Study-level points and caveats: For memory CD8+ cells diversity was much lower, but both naive subsets had comparably high diversity. Partial loss of CXCR3 expression followed cryopreservation; most assays used fresh PBMCs. Against CXCR3-negative naive cells, CXCR3-positive naive cells showed more hydrophobic TRB CDR3s.

This CDR3 spans 13 amino acids. Germline CDR1 and CDR2: SGHTA and FQGNSA. CD45RO-CCR7+CD27+CD95- expression identified naive CD8+ T cells. This rearrangement joins TRBV7-2 to TRBJ2-7. The sequencing input was naive CXCR3- CD8+ T cells from blood. Subset denoted: CD45RO-CCR7+CD27+CD95- naive CD8+ T cells lacking CXCR3 (TNR3-). The receptor comes from a human donor in good health. Some clones in this sample may be carry-over from other donors' samples. The CDR3 protein is CASSAFILYEQYF.